These 25 T cell receptor beta chains came from one sample sequenced in a study of response to subunit inactivated influenza vaccine (dated by TCRdb to between 2017 and 2018). Receptor amplification or capture employed RT-PCR. Instrument used: Illumina HiSeq 2500. The public sequencing data were trimmed at Q25 with fastp and processed into clonotypes with MiXCR by TCRdb, which kept only in-frame beta chains. Rows merge per CDR3 protein into single entries with the most common DNA and genes. The sample data list 500,000 to 600,000 distinct CDR3 sequences, and 16% of these were observed just once. The ten top clones hold approximately 3% of the sample. This specimen was CD4+ T cells sorted from PBMCs, taken approximately 25 months after vaccination. Receptors originate from a man aged 50-75 years who received an inactivated influenza vaccine. Donor details come from another sample of the same person, matched by shared clones.

A note on this clonotype: Here the CDR3 omits its conserved ending phenylalanine or tryptophan, so a read error is the likely source. This chain joins TRBV5-1 and TRBJ2-1; TRBD1 or TRBD2 may be the D gene (6 bases each). The germline V gene encodes CDR1 SGHRS and CDR2 YFSETQ. The germline V and J ends were trimmed by 0 bases and 5 bases, with 12 bases remaining between them. The CDR3 has 15 residues. CDR3 amino acids: CASSLEGGFHNEQFL. The CDR3, as DNA: TGCGCCAGCAGCTTGGAGGGGGGATTTCACAATGAGCAGTTCCTC.

The table lists this clonotype with a few counts. The chain couples TRBV5-6 to TRBJ2-2, with 9 bases fitting TRBD2. With V trimmed by 0 bases and J by 2 bases, 14 bases remained unmatched. The germline V gene has CDR1 SGHDT and CDR2 YYEEEE. The CDR3 is 20 residues long. The CDR3 loop reads CASSLVMTSGPTPNTGELFF. In DNA, the CDR3 is TGTGCCAGCAGCTTGGTCATGACTAGCGGTCCCACCCCCAACACCGGGGAGCTGTTTTTT.

The chain is built from TRBV6-5 and TRBJ1-1; D gene ambiguous. CDR1 is MNHEY and CDR2 is SVGAGI in the germline V gene. CDR3 length equals 13 residues. V was pared by 0 bases and J by 7 bases, with 9 bases between. The CDR3 sequence: CASSYSPGYEAFF. DNA of the CDR3: TGTGCCAGCAGTTACTCACCGGGCTATGAAGCTTTCTTT.

J is TRBJ2-7 and V is TRBV6-1; D possibly corresponds to TRBD2 (5 bases). V lost 6 bases, J lost 0 bases, and 15 bases lay in between. Germline CDR1 is MNHNS and CDR2 is SASEGT. The CDR3 runs 15 residues. The CDR3 reads CASRLASRSSYEQYF. CDR3 nucleotide sequence: TGTGCCAGCAGGCTTGCTAGCAGGTCCTCCTACGAGCAGTACTTC.

There are a few counts of this clonotype. This chain uses TRBV20-1 with TRBJ2-7; 9 nucleotides line up with TRBD2. The germline CDR1 and CDR2 sequences are DFQATT and SNEGSKA (reference sequence). Trimming took 5 bases from V and 2 from J; bases not matched to a gene: 10. The CDR3 length is 15 residues. CDR3 region: CSAAPTSGSPYEQYF. The CDR3 DNA follows: TGCAGTGCTGCCCCGACTAGCGGATCCCCCTACGAGCAGTACTTC.

This clonotype was detected many times. CDR3 in DNA: TGTGCCAGCAGCTTAGAGTCGGGGCTTGCAGAGACCCAGTACTTC. Translated, it gives CASSLESGLAETQYF. The rearrangement joins TRBV7-2 to TRBJ2-5; the D call may be TRBD1 or TRBD2 (5 bases each). The CDR3 extends over 15 amino acids. Germline assignment: CDR1 SGHTA and CDR2 FQGNSA. The germline V and J ends were trimmed by 1 base and 4 bases, with 13 bases remaining between them.

The V call is TRBV4-2, the J call TRBJ2-5; 13 bases are shared with TRBD2. J was trimmed by 8 bases and V by 3 bases; bases with no gene match: 12. This CDR3 contains 17 residues. Per germline, CDR1 LGHNA and CDR2 YNFKEQ. CDR3 DNA: TGTGCCAGCAGCCAGCAGGGACTAGCGGGGAGCAAGAGAACCCAGTACTTC. It is translated as CASSQQGLAGSKRTQYF.

This clonotype was counted many times. The genes are TRBV12-3 or TRBV12-4 and TRBJ2-5; 10 bases are a match to TRBD2. The CDR3 length is 14 residues. Germline trimming cut 3 bases from V and 3 bases from J; bases unmatched to any gene: 1. The CDR3 region is CASSFLAGEETQYF. The DNA of the CDR3 is TGTGCCAGCAGTTTCCTAGCGGGGGAAGAGACCCAGTACTTC.

This clonotype appeared a few times. The genes are TRBV19 and TRBJ2-2, with no clear D. This CDR3 region has 14 residues. Germline V gene sequence: CDR1 LNHDA, CDR2 SQIVND (reference sequence). V was trimmed by 1 base and J by 7 bases, leaving 10 bases between them. The CDR3, as DNA: TGTGCCAGTAGTATAGCCCCCCGCAGCGGGGAGCTGTTTTTT. It encodes CASSIAPRSGELFF.

This clonotype occurred a few times. The chain links TRBV29-1 to TRBJ1-2; 9 bases are a match to TRBD1. The CDR3 extends over 12 amino acids. Unmatched junction bases numbered 6, after V lost 6 bases and J lost 7 bases. The germline gives CDR1 SQVTM, CDR2 ANQGSEA. The CDR3 nucleotides are TGCAGCGTCGCGGACAGGGGTAGTGGCTACACCTTC. Its protein is CSVADRGSGYTF.

This clonotype was observed a handful of times. The chain links TRBV12-3 or TRBV12-4 to TRBJ1-4, with D unclear. Trimming stripped 6 bases from V and 3 bases from J, with 5 bases between. This CDR3 contains 12 residues. The CDR3 DNA is TGTGCCAGCAGACGGGCTAATGAAAAACTGTTTTTT. This sequence encodes CASRRANEKLFF.

There are a few counts of this clonotype. This chain links TRBV20-1 with TRBJ1-5; D is ambiguous. With 3 bases removed from V and 0 bases from J, the gap between germline ends came to 6 bases. The CDR3 totals 13 residues. CDR1 is DFQATT, CDR2 SNEGSKA, per germline (reference sequence). In nucleotides, the CDR3 is TGCAGTGCTAGGAAAAGTAGCAATCAGCCCCAGCATTTT. It yields the protein CSARKSSNQPQHF.

This clonotype appeared a few times. The chain joins TRBV3-1 to TRBJ1-1; 8 bases are a match to TRBD1. This CDR3 is 15 amino acids long. The ends lost 3 bases at V and 2 bases at J; junction bases unmatched: 5. Germline CDR1 LGHDT, CDR2 YNNKEL (reference sequence). The CDR3 loop is CASSHPGQGNTEAFF. As DNA, the CDR3 is TGTGCCAGCAGCCATCCCGGACAGGGTAACACTGAAGCTTTCTTT.

This clonotype was seen repeatedly, ten times or more. The chain joins TRBV12-3 or TRBV12-4 to TRBJ1-1, with D uncertain. CDR3 size: 16 residues. Trimming took 1 base from V and 6 from J, leaving 18 bases between them. The CDR3 sequence is CASSLGYGSKVAEAFF. The DNA for the CDR3 is TGTGCCAGCAGTTTAGGATATGGATCCAAGGTGGCTGAAGCTTTCTTT.

The CDR3, as DNA: TGTGCCAGCAGCCGAGGTATCCGGGATGGAGATACGCAGTATTTT. This translates into CASSRGIRDGDTQYF. J is TRBJ2-3 and V is TRBV28; a weak D match, TRBD2 (5 bases). The V gene lost 6 bases and the J gene lost 5 bases, with 18 bases spanning the gap. Germline V CDR1 and CDR2: MDHEN, SYDVKM. This CDR3 spans 15 amino acids.

This clonotype was counted at least ten times. The rearrangement joins TRBV4-2 to TRBJ2-1; TRBD2 is a possible D gene (6 bases). With 1 base removed from V and 6 bases from J, the gap between germline ends came to 16 bases. The CDR3 runs 16 residues. Germline assignment: CDR1 LGHNA and CDR2 YNFKEQ. The CDR3 region has the DNA TGTGCCAGCAGCCAAGGAGCGGGTGGACCCGGCAATGAGCAGTTCTTC. Translating gives CASSQGAGGPGNEQFF.

The rearrangement uses TRBV7-9 and TRBJ1-6; D is possibly TRBD1 (6 bases). CDR1 is SEHNR and CDR2 is FQNEAQ in the germline V gene (reference sequence). Trimming cost V 5 bases and J 4 bases, with 9 bases left between them. CDR3 length: 14 residues. In DNA, the CDR3 is TGTGCCAGCAGCCCACAGGGTTATAATTCACCCCTCCACTTT. Amino acids: CASSPQGYNSPLHF.

A few counts support this clonotype. The chain recombines TRBV28 with TRBJ1-4, with 8 bases fitting TRBD1. The V gene end was trimmed by 6 bases and the J gene end by 3 bases; junction bases not matched to a gene: 9. Germline assignment: CDR1 MDHEN and CDR2 SYDVKM. The CDR3 has 16 residues. CDR3 sequence: CASRPTGEKANEKLFF. CDR3 bases: TGTGCCAGCAGACCGACAGGGGAGAAGGCTAATGAAAAACTGTTTTTT.

This clonotype was observed a few times. The V gene is TRBV5-1, the J gene TRBJ2-7; perhaps TRBD1 as D (6 bases). The CDR3 totals 16 residues. CDR1 is SGHRS, CDR2 YFSETQ, per germline. V lost 0 bases, J lost 2 bases, and 15 bases lay in between. CDR3 in DNA: TGCGCCAGCAGCTTGGTCTCAGGGGCGTCAACCTACGAGCAGTACTTC. Encoded protein: CASSLVSGASTYEQYF.

This clonotype turned up a few times. The chain has TRBV29-1 and TRBJ1-1; possibly TRBD1 for D (6 bases). This CDR3 is 13 amino acids long. Trimming removed 4 bases at V and 1 base at J, with 10 bases between. Germline V CDR1 and CDR2: SQVTM, ANQGSEA. This CDR3 is CSVVRGRNTEAFF. The CDR3, as DNA: TGCAGCGTTGTCAGGGGAAGGAACACTGAAGCTTTCTTT.

This clonotype has only one observation. The chain uses TRBV20-1 and TRBJ2-1; D is perhaps TRBD1 (6 bases). This CDR3 contains 14 residues. V lost 5 bases to trimming and J lost 6 bases, with 17 bases between them. In germline, CDR1 is DFQATT, CDR2 SNEGSKA (reference sequence). CDR3 sequence reads: CSAGSGGLGNEQFF. CDR3 nucleotide sequence: TGCAGTGCTGGGAGTGGGGGCCTTGGCAATGAGCAGTTCTTC.

This clonotype turned up a few times. The chain recombines TRBV5-1 with TRBJ2-1; maybe TRBD2 (6 bases). CDR1 and CDR2 from the germline V gene are SGHRS and YFSETQ. This CDR3 comprises 14 residues. V gave up 2 bases and J gave up 9 bases, with 15 bases separating them. CDR3 residues: CASSLGSGEVEQFF. Written as DNA, the CDR3 is TGCGCCAGCAGCTTAGGTTCGGGAGAAGTTGAGCAGTTCTTC.

This clonotype showed up just a few times. V is TRBV20-1 and J is TRBJ2-5; 7 bases agree with TRBD2. V trimming: 1 base; J trimming: 3 bases; junction bases outside the gene matches: 2. Germline values: CDR1 DFQATT, CDR2 SNEGSKA (reference sequence). The CDR3 length is 13 residues. The CDR3 nucleotides are TGCAGTGCTAGAGCCCGGGGGGAAGAGACCCAGTACTTC. It specifies CSARARGEETQYF.

The chain employs TRBV4-3 and TRBJ1-2, with a tentative D call TRBD1 (6 bases). Deletions cut 0 bases from V and 3 bases from J, with 17 bases between. Per the germline V gene, CDR1 is LGHNA and CDR2 is YSLEER. The CDR3 runs 17 residues. The CDR3 loop reads CASSQDRVQDSYYGYTF. CDR3 in DNA: TGCGCCAGCAGCCAAGATCGGGTCCAGGACAGTTACTATGGCTACACCTTC.

In this sample, this clonotype turned up many times. One end of the junction is discordant with germline, which a read error may explain. The chain joins TRBV20-1 to TRBJ1-1, with 7 bases matching TRBD1. Germline assignment: CDR1 DFQATT and CDR2 SNEGSKA (reference sequence). This CDR3 has 13 residues. CDR3 sequence (DNA): TGCAGTGCAAGAGAGGGGGCGTACACTGAAGCTTTCTTT. Encoded protein: CSAREGAYTEAFF.